This TCR beta chain was identified during a study of shared clonotypes between healthy human individuals. Germline CDR1 is SGHDN and CDR2 is FVKESK. This CDR3 spans 15 amino acids. V was trimmed by 1 base and J by 3 bases, leaving 13 bases between them. Assay: immunoSEQ multiplex PCR; the TCRdb copy retains only in-frame clones and omits some. The sample consists of about a million clones, approximately 80% of them appearing once. V usage is TRBV14 and J usage is TRBJ2-7, with D tentatively TRBD2 (5 bases). The source material was memory CD4+ T cells from PBMCs. The subset: CD45RA-negative fraction. This receptor was identified in a man between 18 and 35 years old in good health. Some clones in this sample may be carry-over from other donors' samples. CDR3 bases: TGTGCCAGCAGCCAAGTAGGCGGGCGGCTCTACGAGCAGTACTTC. This encodes CASSQVGGRLYEQYF.